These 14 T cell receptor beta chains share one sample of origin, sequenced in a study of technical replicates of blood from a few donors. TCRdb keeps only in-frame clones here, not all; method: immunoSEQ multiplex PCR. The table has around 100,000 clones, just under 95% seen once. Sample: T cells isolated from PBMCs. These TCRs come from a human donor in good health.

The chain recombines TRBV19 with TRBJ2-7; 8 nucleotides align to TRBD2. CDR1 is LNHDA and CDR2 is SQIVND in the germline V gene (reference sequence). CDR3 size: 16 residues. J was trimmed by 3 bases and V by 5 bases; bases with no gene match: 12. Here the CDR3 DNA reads TGTGCCAGTAGTCCCAAATGGGGACTAGTCGGCTACGAGCAGTACTTC. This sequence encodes CASSPKWGLVGYEQYF. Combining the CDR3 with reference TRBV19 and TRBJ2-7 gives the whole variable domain DGGITQSPKYLFRKEGQNVTLSCEQNLNHDAMYWYRQDPGQGLRLIYYSQIVNDFQKGDIAEGYSVSREKKESFPLTVTSAQKNPTAFYLCASSPKWGLVGYEQYFGPGTRLTVT.

This CDR3 is CASSALTGEYQPQHF. The CDR3 DNA is TGTGCCAGCAGTGCTTTGACAGGGGAATATCAGCCCCAGCATTTT. The chain links TRBV6-1 to TRBJ1-5, with 8 positions matching TRBD1. Germline V gene data show CDR1 as MNHNS and CDR2 as SASEGT. V trimming: 4 bases; J trimming: 5 bases; junction bases outside the gene matches: 7. CDR3 length: 15 amino acids.

The CDR3 DNA is TGTGCCATATCTCAGTGGTTAGCGGGAGAAGATGAGCAGTTCTTC. Amino acid sequence: CAISQWLAGEDEQFF. The chain combines TRBV19 with TRBJ2-1; the match to TRBD2 covers 9 bases. CDR1 and CDR2 from the germline V gene are LNHDA and SQIVND (reference sequence). Trimming cost V 10 bases and J 8 bases; bases outside gene matches: 15. CDR3 length: 15 amino acids.

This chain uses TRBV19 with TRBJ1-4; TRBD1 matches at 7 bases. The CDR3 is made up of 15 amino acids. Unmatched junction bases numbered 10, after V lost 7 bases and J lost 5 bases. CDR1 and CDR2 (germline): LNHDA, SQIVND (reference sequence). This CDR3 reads CASNNIGDSNEKLFF. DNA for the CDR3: TGTGCCAGTAATAATATCGGGGACAGCAATGAAAAACTGTTTTTT. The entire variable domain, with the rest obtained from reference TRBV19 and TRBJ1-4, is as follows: DGGITQSPKYLFRKEGQNVTLSCEQNLNHDAMYWYRQDPGQGLRLIYYSQIVNDFQKGDIAEGYSVSREKKESFPLTVTSAQKNPTAFYLCASNNIGDSNEKLFFGSGTQLSVL.

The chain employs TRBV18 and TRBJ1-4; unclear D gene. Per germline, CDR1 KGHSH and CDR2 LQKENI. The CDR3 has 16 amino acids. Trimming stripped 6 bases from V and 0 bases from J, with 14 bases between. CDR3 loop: CASSHGVEATNEKLFF. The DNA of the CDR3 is TGTGCCAGCTCTCACGGGGTGGAAGCAACTAATGAAAAACTGTTTTTT.

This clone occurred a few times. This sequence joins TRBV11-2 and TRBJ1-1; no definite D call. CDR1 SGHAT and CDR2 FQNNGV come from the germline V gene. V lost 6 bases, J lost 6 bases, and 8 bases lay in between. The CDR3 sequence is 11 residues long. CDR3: CASRSGAEAFF. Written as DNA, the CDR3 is TGTGCCAGCAGATCCGGTGCTGAAGCTTTCTTT.

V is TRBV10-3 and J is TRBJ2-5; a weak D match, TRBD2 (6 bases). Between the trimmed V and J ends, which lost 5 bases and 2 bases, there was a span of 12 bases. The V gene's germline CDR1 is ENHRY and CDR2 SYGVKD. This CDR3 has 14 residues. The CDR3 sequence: CAISSGYQQETQYF. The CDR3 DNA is TGTGCCATCAGTAGCGGGTACCAACAAGAGACCCAGTACTTC.

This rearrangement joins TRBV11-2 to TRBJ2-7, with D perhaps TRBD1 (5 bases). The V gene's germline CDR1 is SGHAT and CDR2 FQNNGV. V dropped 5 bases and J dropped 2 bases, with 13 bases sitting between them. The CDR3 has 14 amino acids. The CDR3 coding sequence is TGTGCCAGCAGCCTTGACAGTTATACCTACGAGCAGTACTTC. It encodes CASSLDSYTYEQYF.

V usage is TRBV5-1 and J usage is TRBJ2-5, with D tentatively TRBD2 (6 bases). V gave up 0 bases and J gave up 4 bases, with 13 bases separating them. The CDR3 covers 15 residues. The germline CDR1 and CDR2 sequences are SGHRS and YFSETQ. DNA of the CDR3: TGCGCCAGCAGCTTGGCCCCGGGGCGGGGAGAGACCCAGTACTTC. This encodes CASSLAPGRGETQYF.

The CDR3 bases are TGTGCCAGCAGCCCAAGACTAGCAGCGAACCCCTACGAGCAGTACTTC. As protein: CASSPRLAANPYEQYF. The V call is TRBV7-9, the J call TRBJ2-7; 7 bases line up with TRBD2. The CDR3 length is 16 residues. Germline V CDR1 and CDR2: SEHNR, FQNEAQ (reference sequence). V shed 5 bases and J 2 bases; nucleotides not matched to a gene: 12.

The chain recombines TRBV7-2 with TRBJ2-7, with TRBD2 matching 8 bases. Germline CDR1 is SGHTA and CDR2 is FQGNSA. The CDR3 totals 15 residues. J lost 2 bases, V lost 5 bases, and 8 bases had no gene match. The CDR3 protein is CASSPSGSPTYEQYF. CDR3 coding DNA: TGTGCCAGCAGCCCTAGCGGGTCTCCCACCTACGAGCAGTACTTC.

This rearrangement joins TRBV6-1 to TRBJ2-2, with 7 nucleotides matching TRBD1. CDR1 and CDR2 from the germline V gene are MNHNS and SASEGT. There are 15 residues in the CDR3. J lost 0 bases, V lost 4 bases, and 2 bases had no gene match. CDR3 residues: CASSVGTANTGELFF. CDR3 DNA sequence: TGTGCCAGCAGTGTCGGGACAGCGAACACCGGGGAGCTGTTTTTT.

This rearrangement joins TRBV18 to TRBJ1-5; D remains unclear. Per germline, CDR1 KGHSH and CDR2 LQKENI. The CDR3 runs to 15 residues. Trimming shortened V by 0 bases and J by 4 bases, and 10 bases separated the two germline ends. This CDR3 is CASSPPNGGNQPQHF. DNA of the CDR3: TGTGCCAGCTCACCACCGAATGGAGGGAATCAGCCCCAGCATTTT.

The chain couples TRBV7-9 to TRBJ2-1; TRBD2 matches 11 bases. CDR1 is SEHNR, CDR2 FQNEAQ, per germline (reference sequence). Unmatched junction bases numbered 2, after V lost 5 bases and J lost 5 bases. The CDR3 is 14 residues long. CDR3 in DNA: TGTGCCAGCAGCCCGGGACTAGCGGACAATGAGCAGTTCTTC. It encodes CASSPGLADNEQFF.